The 19 T cell receptor beta chains in this list originate from one sample, sequenced in a study of blood T cell repertoires in COVID-19. Data came from immunoSEQ multiplex PCR; TCRdb stores just in-frame clones and leaves some out. Of 200,000 to 250,000 clones listed, 80% to 90% are singletons. Material for sequencing was peripheral blood. The receptors derive from an elderly woman with COVID-19, enrolled during active disease.

CDR3 sequence reads: CASSIRRGGSGETQYF. The CDR3 region has the DNA TGTGCCAGTAGTATACGGCGGGGGGGCTCCGGGGAGACCCAGTACTTC. The rearrangement joins TRBV19 to TRBJ2-5; 9 bases line up with TRBD2. The J segment lost 5 bases and the V segment lost 2 bases, leaving 9 bases of the junction unmatched. Germline V gene sequence: CDR1 LNHDA, CDR2 SQIVND (reference sequence). The CDR3 is made up of 16 amino acids.

This clone came up a few times. V and J are TRBV15 and TRBJ2-2; 7 bases are shared with TRBD2. V dropped 3 bases and J dropped 7; count of bases not matched to a gene: 8. The CDR3 length is 15 residues. The germline V gene encodes CDR1 LNHNV and CDR2 YYDKDF (reference sequence). The CDR3 region has the DNA TGTGCCACCAGCAGCCCCCGGGGGGAAGGCGGGGAGCTGTTTTTT. This gives the protein CATSSPRGEGGELFF.

This chain uses TRBV6-5 with TRBJ2-6; tentative D call: TRBD2 (5 bases). Germline CDR1 and CDR2: MNHEY and SVGAGI. The V and J ends lost 2 bases and 0 bases respectively, with 8 bases between them. The CDR3 is 16 amino acids. This chain's CDR3 is CASSYGGYSGANVLTF. The CDR3 DNA is TGTGCCAGCAGTTACGGAGGTTACTCTGGGGCCAACGTCCTGACTTTC.

The V gene is TRBV5-4, the J gene TRBJ2-1; TRBD1 matches at 9 bases. Looked up from germline, CDR1 is SGHNT and CDR2 is YYREEE (reference sequence). The CDR3 totals 16 residues. With 4 bases clipped from V and 10 bases from J, the junction kept 15 bases outside the gene matches. The CDR3 DNA is TGTGCCAGCAGCACCGCGGACAGGGGATTCTACGGGGAGCAGTTCTTC. Encoded protein: CASSTADRGFYGEQFF. The entire variable domain, with the rest obtained from reference TRBV5-4 and TRBJ2-1, is as follows: ETGVTQSPTHLIKTRGQQVTLRCSSQSGHNTVSWYQQALGQGPQFIFQYYREEENGRGNFPPRFSGLQFPNYSSELNVNALELDDSALYLCASSTADRGFYGEQFFGPGTRLTVL.

V is TRBV19 and J is TRBJ1-4; 7 bases are a match to TRBD1. The CDR3 is 15 residues long. Trimming took 6 bases from V and 11 from J; bases not matched to a gene: 15. CDR1 is LNHDA and CDR2 is SQIVND in the germline V gene (reference sequence). This CDR3 reads CASSFRTGGFGKLFF. For the CDR3, the DNA is TGTGCCAGTAGCTTCCGGACAGGAGGGTTTGGGAAACTGTTTTTT. The entire variable domain, with the rest obtained from reference TRBV19 and TRBJ1-4, is as follows: DGGITQSPKYLFRKEGQNVTLSCEQNLNHDAMYWYRQDPGQGLRLIYYSQIVNDFQKGDIAEGYSVSREKKESFPLTVTSAQKNPTAFYLCASSFRTGGFGKLFFGSGTQLSVL.

The chain combines TRBV4-2 with TRBJ1-5; D gene unclear. The CDR3 length is 16 residues. The V gene lost 0 bases and the J gene lost 1 base, with 10 bases spanning the gap. In germline, CDR1 is LGHNA, CDR2 YNFKEQ. The CDR3 loop is CASSQDFTGSNQPQHF. The CDR3 DNA reads as TGTGCCAGCAGCCAAGATTTTACGGGAAGCAATCAGCCCCAGCATTTT.

The V call is TRBV5-5, the J call TRBJ2-3; 10 bases are a match to TRBD2. The germline gives CDR1 SGHKS, CDR2 YYEKEE (reference sequence). The J segment lost 1 base and the V segment lost 0 bases, leaving 14 bases of the junction unmatched. The CDR3 consists of 20 residues. CDR3 sequence: CASSLASSGGRKGGTDTQYF. The DNA of the CDR3 is TGTGCCAGCAGCTTGGCGTCTAGCGGGGGCCGAAAGGGGGGCACAGATACGCAGTATTTT.

The chain recombines TRBV3-1 (or the pseudogene TRBV3-2) with TRBJ1-2; 12 bases match TRBD1. The trim removed 5 bases at V and 4 bases at J, leaving 5 bases unmatched. Germline V lookup: CDR1 LGHDT, CDR2 YNNKEL (reference sequence). This CDR3 has 15 amino acids. In nucleotides, the CDR3 is TGTGCCAGCAGCTCCGGGACAGGGGGCGCCTATGGCTACACCTTC. It translates to CASSSGTGGAYGYTF.

This rearrangement joins TRBV6-5 to TRBJ2-5; weak D call: TRBD2 (5 bases). The germline V gene has CDR1 MNHEY and CDR2 SVGAGI. V lost 6 bases and J lost 4, with 18 bases in between. The CDR3 covers 15 residues. The CDR3 sequence is CASRPSLGPGETQYF. CDR3 coding DNA: TGTGCCAGCAGGCCCTCACTAGGTCCGGGAGAGACCCAGTACTTC.

The chain recombines TRBV19 with TRBJ1-5, with 7 bases fitting TRBD1. Per the germline V gene, CDR1 is LNHDA and CDR2 is SQIVND (reference sequence). CDR3 length: 15 residues. V was clipped by 7 bases and J by 5 bases; unmatched bases: 11. The CDR3 nucleotides are TGTGCCAGTACCTATAGACGGGACAGCGATCAGCCCCAGCATTTT. This encodes CASTYRRDSDQPQHF.

The rearrangement links TRBV18 to TRBJ2-5, with a weak D call TRBD2 (6 bases). Looked up from germline, CDR1 is KGHSH and CDR2 is LQKENI. V gave up 1 base and J gave up 0 bases, with 6 bases separating them. The CDR3 consists of 14 residues. CDR3 coding DNA: TGTGCCAGCTCACCACGGGACTACCAAGAGACCCAGTACTTC. Translated, it gives CASSPRDYQETQYF.

This clone occurred once. The gene calls are TRBV10-3 and TRBJ2-2; D is perhaps TRBD1 (6 bases). V shed 8 bases and J shed 8 bases, with 21 bases lying between them. The germline gives CDR1 ENHRY, CDR2 SYGVKD. This CDR3 has 15 amino acids. The CDR3 sequence is CAILSGGQPIGELFF. CDR3 sequence (DNA): TGTGCCATCTTAAGTGGGGGCCAGCCGATTGGGGAGCTGTTTTTT.

The chain joins TRBV27 to TRBJ2-6, with D tentatively TRBD1 (5 bases). Germline-derived CDR1 and CDR2 are MNHEY and SMNVEV (reference sequence). The germline V and J ends were trimmed by 3 bases and 2 bases, with 11 bases remaining between them. The CDR3 extends over 16 amino acids. The CDR3 DNA follows: TGTGCCAGCAGTTTTCTCAGGGCAGCTGGGGCCAACGTCCTGACTTTC. Translated: CASSFLRAAGANVLTF.

V gene TRBV7-3 combines with J gene TRBJ2-3; TRBD2 agrees at 14 bases. The J segment lost 2 bases and the V segment lost 2 bases, leaving 9 bases of the junction unmatched. The CDR3 runs 19 residues. Germline lookup yields CDR1 SGHTA and CDR2 FQGTGA. Written as DNA, the CDR3 is TGTGCCAGCAGCTTATGGACTAGCGGGGGGCCGGCTGTCACAGATACGCAGTATTTT. Amino acids: CASSLWTSGGPAVTDTQYF. The full variable domain, its missing parts supplied by reference TRBV7-3 and TRBJ2-3, is GAGVSQTPSNKVTEKGKYVELRCDPISGHTALYWYRQSLGQGPEFLIYFQGTGAADDSGLPNDRFFAVRPEGSVSTLKIQRTERGDSAVYLCASSLWTSGGPAVTDTQYFGPGTRLTVL.

V gene TRBV24-1 combines with J gene TRBJ2-6; 7 bases match TRBD1. V dropped 4 bases and J dropped 0; count of bases not matched to a gene: 8. Germline-derived CDR1 and CDR2 are KGHDR and SFDVKD. This CDR3 is 18 amino acids long. The CDR3: CATSDPTGKTSGANVLTF. Here the CDR3 DNA reads TGTGCCACCAGTGACCCGACAGGGAAAACCTCTGGGGCCAACGTCCTGACTTTC.

This clone came up a few times. The rearrangement joins TRBV19 to TRBJ2-7, with D hard to call. This CDR3 spans 14 amino acids. V lost 3 bases to trimming and J lost 1 base, with 10 bases between them. Germline V lookup: CDR1 LNHDA, CDR2 SQIVND (reference sequence). CDR3 nucleotide sequence: TGTGCCAGTAGTATCGGCGGCAGTTCCTACGAGCAGTACTTC. It translates to CASSIGGSSYEQYF.

The chain recombines TRBV3-1 (or the pseudogene TRBV3-2) with TRBJ2-5, with a possible D match to TRBD1 (6 bases). V was clipped by 3 bases and J by 3 bases, with 11 bases between them. Germline CDR1 is LGHDT and CDR2 is YNNKEL (reference sequence). CDR3 length: 14 residues. DNA of the CDR3: TGTGCCAGCAGCCACTGGACAGCCAAAGAGACCCAGTACTTC. Translated: CASSHWTAKETQYF.

The rearrangement links TRBV6-5 to TRBJ1-1, with 7 bases aligning to TRBD1. With 7 bases clipped from V and 0 bases from J, the junction kept 5 bases outside the gene matches. This CDR3 region has 14 residues. Germline V CDR1 and CDR2: MNHEY, SVGAGI. The CDR3 loop reads CASNRGQLNTEAFF. The CDR3 DNA follows: TGTGCCAGCAATCGGGGACAGTTGAACACTGAAGCTTTCTTT.

V is TRBV19 and J is TRBJ2-1; 11 bases agree with TRBD2. The CDR3 has 19 residues. Germline assignment: CDR1 LNHDA and CDR2 SQIVND (reference sequence). V lost 1 base to trimming and J lost 0 bases; unmatched junction nucleotides: 8. Here the CDR3 DNA reads TGTGCCAGTAGTATAGCCGTAGCGGGGGGGATGAGCTCCTACAATGAGCAGTTCTTC. This encodes CASSIAVAGGMSSYNEQFF. Based on the CDR3 plus reference TRBV19 and TRBJ2-1, the full variable domain is DGGITQSPKYLFRKEGQNVTLSCEQNLNHDAMYWYRQDPGQGLRLIYYSQIVNDFQKGDIAEGYSVSREKKESFPLTVTSAQKNPTAFYLCASSIAVAGGMSSYNEQFFGPGTRLTVL.